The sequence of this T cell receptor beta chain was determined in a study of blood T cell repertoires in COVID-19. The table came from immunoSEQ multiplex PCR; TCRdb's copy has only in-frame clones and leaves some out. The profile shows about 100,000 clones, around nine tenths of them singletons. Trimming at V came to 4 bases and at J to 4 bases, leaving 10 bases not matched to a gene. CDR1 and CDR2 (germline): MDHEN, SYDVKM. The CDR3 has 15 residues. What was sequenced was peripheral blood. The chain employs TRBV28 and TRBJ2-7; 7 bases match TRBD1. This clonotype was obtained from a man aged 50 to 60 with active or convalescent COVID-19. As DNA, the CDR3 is TGTGCCAGCAGTTCCGCAGGGACAGACTCGTACGAGCAGTACTTC. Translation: CASSSAGTDSYEQYF.